These 3 T cell receptor beta chains originate from one sample sequenced in a study of PD-1 blockade in classical Hodgkin lymphoma. Sequenced by immunoSEQ multiplex PCR; TCRdb stores in-frame clones only, minus some. The sample consists of roughly 70,000 clones, nearly 95% of them appearing once. Time point defined: newly diagnosed, previously untreated cHL patient sample. The sample taken for sequencing was peripheral blood mononuclear cells (PBMCs). Source of these receptors: a human donor with classical Hodgkin lymphoma.

V gene TRBV7-9 combines with J gene TRBJ2-3, with TRBD1 matching 9 bases. This CDR3 comprises 16 residues. The V segment lost 5 bases and the J segment 0 bases; nucleotides outside the gene matches: 6. The germline V gene has CDR1 SEHNR and CDR2 FQNEAQ (reference sequence). CDR3: CASSAYRGPSTDTQYF. DNA of the CDR3: TGTGCCAGCAGCGCCTACAGGGGGCCTAGCACAGATACGCAGTATTTT.

A single count supports this clone. The chain is built from TRBV28 and TRBJ2-2; 7 bases are a match to TRBD1. This CDR3 region has 16 residues. Germline loops: CDR1 MDHEN, CDR2 SYDVKM. V lost 7 bases to trimming and J lost 5 bases; unmatched junction nucleotides: 13. CDR3 sequence reads: CASNPRYRGETGELFF. DNA for the CDR3: TGTGCCAGCAACCCTAGGTACAGGGGAGAAACCGGGGAGCTGTTTTTT.

The chain couples TRBV5-4 to TRBJ2-2; possibly TRBD2 for D (5 bases). Trimming took 4 bases from V and 5 from J, leaving 18 bases between them. The CDR3 consists of 16 residues. CDR1 SGHNT and CDR2 YYREEE come from the germline V gene (reference sequence). This chain's CDR3 is CASSRSGGSGTGELFF. DNA for the CDR3: TGTGCCAGCAGCCGGTCGGGTGGGAGCGGAACCGGGGAGCTGTTTTTT.